These 30 T cell receptor beta chains came from one sample sequenced in a study of cytomegalovirus exposure and HLA in healthy donors. With 60 Vbeta and 13 Jbeta primers, the PCR was carried out. Profiling relied on immunoSEQ multiplex PCR, and the TCRdb table lists in-frame clones only, not all of them. The sample carries some 130,000 clones, around 63% recorded once. The sequencing input was PBMCs. The receptors originated from a human donor in good health.

The chain recombines TRBV5-1 with TRBJ2-1, with 13 bases matching TRBD2. This CDR3 is built from 17 residues. V trimming: 0 bases; J trimming: 4 bases; junction bases outside the gene matches: 4. Germline assignment: CDR1 SGHRS and CDR2 YFSETQ. The CDR3 region is CASSLAGTSGNYNEQFF. The CDR3 DNA is TGCGCCAGCAGCTTGGCCGGGACTAGCGGGAATTACAATGAGCAGTTCTTC.

This sequence joins TRBV5-1 and TRBJ1-4; D unresolved. The length of the CDR3 is 14 residues. Germline CDR1 reads SGHRS; CDR2 reads YFSETQ. V gave up 2 bases and J gave up 3 bases, with 8 bases separating them. The CDR3 nucleotides read TGCGCCAGCAGCTTAGAACCGGCTAATGAAAAACTGTTTTTT. Its translation: CASSLEPANEKLFF.

The chain joins TRBV5-1 to TRBJ2-1; a possible D gene is TRBD2 (5 bases). Trimming removed 2 bases at V and 2 bases at J, with 17 bases between. The CDR3 extends over 17 amino acids. Germline lookup yields CDR1 SGHRS and CDR2 YFSETQ. This chain's CDR3 is CASSFLHRGRPYNEQFF. The CDR3 DNA is TGCGCCAGCAGCTTTCTTCATCGAGGGCGACCCTACAATGAGCAGTTCTTC.

This chain links TRBV9 with TRBJ1-6; no definite D call. The V end was cut by 4 bases, the J end by 5 bases, with 10 bases between. This CDR3 has 14 amino acids. Germline CDR1 is SGDLS and CDR2 is YYNGEE. CDR3 residues: CASSSRSNNSPLHF. The CDR3 nucleotides read TGTGCCAGCAGCTCGCGGAGCAATAATTCACCCCTCCACTTT.

This chain joins TRBV7-2 and TRBJ2-3; 8 positions match TRBD2. The CDR3 sequence is 15 residues long. CDR1 SGHTA and CDR2 FQGNSA come from the germline V gene. V shed 1 base, J shed 4 bases, and the junction held 4 bases outside the gene matches. CDR3 sequence reads: CASSLDSGAPDTQYF. The CDR3, as DNA: TGTGCCAGCAGCTTAGATAGCGGGGCCCCAGATACGCAGTATTTT. The full variable domain, in which reference TRBV7-2 and TRBJ2-3 provide the parts outside the CDR3, is GAGVSQSPSNKVTEKGKDVELRCDPISGHTALYWYRQSLGQGLEFLIYFQGNSAPDKSGLPSDRFSAERTGGSVSTLTIQRTQQEDSAVYLCASSLDSGAPDTQYFGPGTRLTVL.

This clone has a handful of counts. The genes are TRBV5-1 and TRBJ1-4; 7 bases match TRBD1. The CDR3 spans 15 residues. CDR1 is SGHRS and CDR2 is YFSETQ in the germline V gene. With V trimmed by 0 bases and J by 5 bases, 4 bases remained unmatched. CDR3 amino acids: CASSLGAGGNEKLFF. CDR3 DNA: TGCGCCAGCAGCTTGGGGGCAGGGGGAAATGAAAAACTGTTTTTT.

The chain joins TRBV2 to TRBJ2-1; 11 nucleotides match TRBD2. The CDR3 extends over 18 amino acids. Germline V gene data show CDR1 as SNHLY and CDR2 as FYNNEI. J gave up 1 base and V 7 bases, and 12 bases lay outside the gene matches. CDR3 in amino acids: CASTARTSGSRSYNEQFF. CDR3 coding DNA: TGTGCCAGCACCGCCCGGACTAGCGGGTCTAGGTCCTACAATGAGCAGTTCTTC. The entire variable domain, with the rest obtained from reference TRBV2 and TRBJ2-1, is as follows: EPEVTQTPSHQVTQMGQEVILRCVPISNHLYFYWYRQILGQKVEFLVSFYNNEISEKSEIFDDQFSVERPDGSNFTLKIRSTKLEDSAMYFCASTARTSGSRSYNEQFFGPGTRLTVL.

In its sample, this clone was seen once. The rearrangement uses TRBV7-9 and TRBJ1-1; 11 bases fit TRBD1. The CDR3 length is 15 residues. Trimming took 5 bases from V and 1 from J; bases not matched to a gene: 3. Per germline, CDR1 SEHNR and CDR2 FQNEAQ (reference sequence). The CDR3, as DNA: TGTGCCAGCAGCCCTGGGACAGGGGGGAACACTGAAGCTTTCTTT. Translation: CASSPGTGGNTEAFF.

This chain uses TRBV11-3 with TRBJ1-1; D is ambiguous. The CDR3 sequence is 14 residues long. Germline V lookup: CDR1 SGHNT, CDR2 YENEEA. Trimming took 1 base from V and 0 from J, leaving 6 bases between them. This chain's CDR3 is CASSLVVLNTEAFF. The CDR3 DNA reads TGTGCCAGCAGCTTAGTAGTCCTGAACACTGAAGCTTTCTTT.

V and J are TRBV28 and TRBJ2-7, with TRBD2 identical over 10 bases. The CDR3 covers 18 residues. Germline CDR1 MDHEN, CDR2 SYDVKM. Trimming removed 8 bases from V and 1 base from J; junction bases left unmatched: 17. The CDR3 sequence is CASFGSSGGRYASYEQYF. DNA of the CDR3: TGTGCCAGCTTTGGGTCTAGCGGGGGCCGATACGCTTCCTACGAGCAGTACTTC.

The V gene is TRBV4-3, the J gene TRBJ2-2, with 8 bases lining up with TRBD1. V lost 2 bases and J lost 3; bases outside the gene matches: 2. Germline-derived CDR1 and CDR2 are LGHNA and YSLEER. The CDR3 totals 15 residues. DNA for the CDR3: TGCGCCAGCAGCCAACGACAGGGGTACACCGGGGAGCTGTTTTTT. It translates to CASSQRQGYTGELFF.

The sample holds a few counts of this clone. V usage is TRBV18 and J usage is TRBJ2-7; no definite D call. Trimming removed 5 bases at V and 9 bases at J, with 14 bases between. Per the germline V gene, CDR1 is KGHSH and CDR2 is LQKENI. The CDR3 consists of 12 residues. The CDR3 region is CASSTDGTRQYF. The CDR3, as DNA: TGTGCCAGCTCAACAGACGGTACGCGGCAGTACTTC.

The V and J genes are TRBV4-2 and TRBJ2-7; a possible D gene is TRBD1 (6 bases). From germline, CDR1 is LGHNA and CDR2 YNFKEQ. V lost 0 bases and J lost 2, with 17 bases in between. This CDR3 comprises 17 residues. CDR3: CASSQEWLGGSTYEQYF. In nucleotides, the CDR3 is TGTGCCAGCAGCCAAGAGTGGCTAGGGGGATCGACCTACGAGCAGTACTTC.

This clone was observed a few times. The chain links TRBV5-1 to TRBJ2-5; 9 bases map to TRBD1. Germline V gene lookup returns CDR1 SGHRS and CDR2 YFSETQ. The CDR3 has 17 amino acids. With 4 bases clipped from V and 6 bases from J, the junction kept 16 bases outside the gene matches. The CDR3: CASSPLWPGQGWKTQYF. DNA for the CDR3: TGCGCCAGCAGCCCCCTATGGCCGGGACAGGGATGGAAGACCCAGTACTTC.

This clone occurred once. The chain recombines TRBV5-1 with TRBJ2-3; TRBD2 aligns across 9 bases. The V gene's germline CDR1 is SGHRS and CDR2 YFSETQ. The CDR3 is made up of 16 amino acids. Trimming at V came to 1 base and at J to 4 bases, leaving 7 bases not matched to a gene. CDR3 amino acids: CASSLPGTSSPDTQYF. The CDR3 nucleotides are TGCGCCAGCAGCTTGCCCGGGACTAGCTCCCCAGATACGCAGTATTTT.

The chain uses TRBV28 and TRBJ2-7; tentatively, D is TRBD1 (6 bases). Germline V CDR1 and CDR2: MDHEN, SYDVKM. Trimming removed 6 bases from V and 7 bases from J, with 19 bases in between. This CDR3 is 14 amino acids long. Here the CDR3 reads CASSRDTVGREQYF. CDR3 bases: TGTGCCAGCAGCAGGGACACAGTGGGCCGTGAGCAGTACTTC.

The J gene is TRBJ2-1, the V gene TRBV4-1; 10 bases align to TRBD2. CDR1 and CDR2 from the germline V gene are MGHRA and YSYEKL. The CDR3 sequence is 12 residues long. With V trimmed by 3 bases and J by 10 bases, 0 bases remained unmatched. DNA for the CDR3: TGCGCCAGCAGCCAGGGACTAGCGGAGCAGTTCTTC. It translates to CASSQGLAEQFF.

The chain couples TRBV6-6 to TRBJ2-1; 12 bases map to TRBD2. The junction had 6 bases not matched to a gene; V was cut back by 7 bases and J by 2 bases. The CDR3 length is 16 residues. Germline V gene lookup returns CDR1 MNHNY and CDR2 SVGAGI (reference sequence). The CDR3 DNA reads TGTGCCAGCAATAAACGGACTAGCGGGACCTACAATGAGCAGTTCTTC. It yields the protein CASNKRTSGTYNEQFF.

This chain's CDR3 is CASSSSGSGETQYF. DNA for the CDR3: TGTGCCAGCAGTTCTAGCGGGAGCGGGGAGACCCAGTACTTC. This chain joins TRBV28 and TRBJ2-5; 10 nucleotides agree with TRBD2. The ends lost 4 bases at V and 5 bases at J; junction bases unmatched: 4. The CDR3 extends over 14 amino acids. Per germline, CDR1 MDHEN and CDR2 SYDVKM.

The chain couples TRBV6-4 to TRBJ2-7, with TRBD1 as a possible D gene (6 bases). Germline V gives CDR1 MRHNA, CDR2 SNTAGT. Trimming pared 6 bases from V and 4 bases from J, leaving 13 bases between. The CDR3 runs 13 residues. DNA for the CDR3: TGTGCCAGCAGCCAGGGAAGGGGGTACGAGCAGTACTTC. Translating gives CASSQGRGYEQYF.

This clone was picked up a small number of times. The rearrangement uses TRBV12-1 and TRBJ2-7; the D call TRBD1 from the table was never checked on the DNA. TRBV12-1 is designated a pseudogene. CDR3 length: 14 residues. CDR3 DNA sequence: TGTGCCAGCAGCTTCCGGGACAGGGACCACGAGCAGTACTTC. Residues: CASSFRDRDHEQYF.

This chain uses TRBV5-1 with TRBJ2-5; TRBD1 might be the D (5 bases). V was trimmed by 1 base and J by 5 bases, leaving 9 bases between them. CDR1 and CDR2 (germline): SGHRS, YFSETQ. The CDR3 sequence is 13 residues long. Here the CDR3 reads CASSLPGSETQYF. Written as DNA, the CDR3 is TGCGCCAGCAGCTTGCCAGGGTCGGAGACCCAGTACTTC.

The chain employs TRBV20-1 and TRBJ1-1; D unresolved. With 4 bases removed from V and 1 base from J, the gap between germline ends came to 4 bases. The CDR3 runs 11 residues. Germline lookup yields CDR1 DFQATT and CDR2 SNEGSKA (reference sequence). The CDR3 loop reads CSAIRNTEAFF. The DNA for the CDR3 is TGCAGTGCTATCCGGAACACTGAAGCTTTCTTT.

The chain has TRBV28 and TRBJ2-7, with TRBD1 matching over 9 bases. This CDR3 region has 15 residues. Unmatched junction bases numbered 7, after V lost 5 bases and J lost 2 bases. CDR1 is MDHEN, CDR2 SYDVKM, per germline. As DNA, the CDR3 is TGTGCCAGCAGTCAATGGACAGGGGCGGCCTACGAGCAGTACTTC. Translated, it gives CASSQWTGAAYEQYF.

The V gene is TRBV27, the J gene TRBJ1-2, with a possible D match to TRBD1 (5 bases). V was trimmed by 6 bases and J by 2 bases, leaving 19 bases between them. Germline V gene lookup returns CDR1 MNHEY and CDR2 SMNVEV (reference sequence). The CDR3 sequence is 16 residues long. DNA for the CDR3: TGTGCCAGCAGAATCTCTTTTGGAGGGACGAACTATGGCTACACCTTC. It yields the protein CASRISFGGTNYGYTF.

The chain carries TRBV2 and TRBJ1-2; D perhaps matches TRBD1 (6 bases). This CDR3 is built from 14 residues. Trimming took 5 bases from V and 0 from J, leaving 10 bases between them. Germline V gene data show CDR1 as SNHLY and CDR2 as FYNNEI. The CDR3 nucleotides are TGTGCCAGCAGTACAGGGTCCCCTAACTATGGCTACACCTTC. Translating it yields CASSTGSPNYGYTF. Filled out from reference TRBV2 and TRBJ1-2, the complete variable domain reads EPEVTQTPSHQVTQMGQEVILRCVPISNHLYFYWYRQILGQKVEFLVSFYNNEISEKSEIFDDQFSVERPDGSNFTLKIRSTKLEDSAMYFCASSTGSPNYGYTFGSGTRLTVV.

This clone turned up a few times. The V call is TRBV7-3, the J call TRBJ2-3; D perhaps matches TRBD1 (6 bases). Trimming shortened V by 5 bases and J by 0 bases, and 12 bases separated the two germline ends. The germline V gene has CDR1 SGHTA and CDR2 FQGTGA. This CDR3 spans 15 amino acids. The CDR3 sequence is CASSPQGQSTDTQYF. DNA for the CDR3: TGTGCCAGCAGCCCCCAGGGGCAGAGCACAGATACGCAGTATTTT.

The V and J genes are TRBV7-9 and TRBJ2-7; D remains unclear. Trimming took off 1 base at V and 12 bases at J, with 13 bases between the two ends. CDR3 size: 12 residues. Germline assignment: CDR1 SEHNR and CDR2 FQNEAQ (reference sequence). The CDR3 DNA reads TGTGCCAGCAGCTTAGATATGGGCCCAGGGTACTTC. Protein product: CASSLDMGPGYF.

The chain recombines TRBV28 with TRBJ2-5, with 10 bases that match TRBD2. Germline V gene lookup returns CDR1 MDHEN and CDR2 SYDVKM. The V gene end was trimmed by 6 bases and the J gene end by 2 bases; junction bases not matched to a gene: 15. This CDR3 is 18 amino acids long. The CDR3 sequence is CASSYLAGALGVQETQYF. The CDR3 nucleotides are TGTGCCAGCAGCTACCTAGCGGGGGCACTTGGGGTACAAGAGACCCAGTACTTC. The variable domain in full, completed from reference TRBV28 and TRBJ2-5, reads DVKVTQSSRYLVKRTGEKVFLECVQDMDHENMFWYRQDPGLGLRLIYFSYDVKMKEKGDIPEGYSVSREKKERFSLILESASTNQTSMYLCASSYLAGALGVQETQYFGPGTRLLVL.

The chain uses TRBV4-1 and TRBJ2-1, with 8 bases lining up with TRBD2. The V and J ends lost 5 bases and 15 bases, in that order; junction bases with no gene match: 12. Germline CDR1 is MGHRA and CDR2 is YSYEKL. This CDR3 comprises 13 residues. The CDR3: CASSEPGTRCLFF. Written as DNA, the CDR3 is TGCGCCAGCAGCGAACCCGGGACTAGATGTCTGTTCTTC.